Reported below is one TCR beta chain. The naive CD8 population came from CD45RO-negative cells selected for CCR7, without terminally differentiated effector memory CD45RA+ cells. The data are from a study of shared clonotypes between healthy human individuals. This CDR3 region has 15 residues. Germline lookup yields CDR1 SEHNR and CDR2 FQNEAQ (reference sequence). V was clipped by 3 bases and J by 1 base, with 13 bases between them. Some clones are missing from TCRdb's copy, which holds only in-frame ones; the method was immunoSEQ multiplex PCR. The repertoire includes under 1 million clones, roughly 96% of them detected once, and around 0.21% sits in the top ten.

The specimen sequenced was naive CD8+ T cells sorted from blood. The chain carries TRBV7-9 and TRBJ2-7; no clear D. This TCR derives from a young man in good health. The chain's CDR3 is CASSFGEDSSYEQYF. In DNA form, the CDR3 reads TGTGCCAGCAGCTTCGGCGAGGATTCATCCTACGAGCAGTACTTC.